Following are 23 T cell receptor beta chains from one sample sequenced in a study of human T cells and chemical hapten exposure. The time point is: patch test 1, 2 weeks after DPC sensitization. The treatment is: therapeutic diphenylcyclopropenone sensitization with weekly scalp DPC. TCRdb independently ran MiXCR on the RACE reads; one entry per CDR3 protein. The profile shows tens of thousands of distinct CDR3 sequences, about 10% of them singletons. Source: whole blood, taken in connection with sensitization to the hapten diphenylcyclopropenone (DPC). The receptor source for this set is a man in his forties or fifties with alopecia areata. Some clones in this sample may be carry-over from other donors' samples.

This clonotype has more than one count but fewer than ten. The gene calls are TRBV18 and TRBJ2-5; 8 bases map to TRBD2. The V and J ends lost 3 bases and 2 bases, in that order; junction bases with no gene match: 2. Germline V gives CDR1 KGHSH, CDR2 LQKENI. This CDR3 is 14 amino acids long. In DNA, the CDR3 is TGTGCCAGCTCACCGGGACTAGAACAAGAGACCCAGTACTTC. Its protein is CASSPGLEQETQYF.

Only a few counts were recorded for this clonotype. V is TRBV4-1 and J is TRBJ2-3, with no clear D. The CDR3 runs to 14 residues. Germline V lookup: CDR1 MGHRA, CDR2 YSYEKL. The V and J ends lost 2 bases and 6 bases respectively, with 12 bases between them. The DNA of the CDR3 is TGCGCCAGCAGCCAACCACACGGTGAGGATACGCAGTATTTT. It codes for CASSQPHGEDTQYF.

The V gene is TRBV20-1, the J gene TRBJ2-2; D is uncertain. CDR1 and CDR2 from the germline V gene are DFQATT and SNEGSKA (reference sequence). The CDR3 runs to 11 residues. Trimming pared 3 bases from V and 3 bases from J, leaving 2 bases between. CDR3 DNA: TGCAGTGCTAGCGACACCGGGGAGCTGTTTTTT. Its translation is CSASDTGELFF.

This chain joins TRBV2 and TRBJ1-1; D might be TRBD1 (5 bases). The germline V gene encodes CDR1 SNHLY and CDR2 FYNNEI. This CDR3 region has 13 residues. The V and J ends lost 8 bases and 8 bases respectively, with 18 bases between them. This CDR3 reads CASQDGGLVEAFF. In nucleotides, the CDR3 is TGTGCCAGCCAGGACGGGGGTCTCGTGGAAGCTTTCTTT.

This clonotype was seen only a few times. The CDR3 nucleotides are TGCAGCGTCGGGACAGTTCAAGAGACCCAGTACTTC. Translated, it gives CSVGTVQETQYF. The V call is TRBV29-1, the J call TRBJ2-5; 7 bases agree with TRBD1. The J segment lost 2 bases and the V segment lost 6 bases, leaving 3 bases of the junction unmatched. Germline values: CDR1 SQVTM, CDR2 ANQGSEA. This CDR3 spans 12 amino acids.

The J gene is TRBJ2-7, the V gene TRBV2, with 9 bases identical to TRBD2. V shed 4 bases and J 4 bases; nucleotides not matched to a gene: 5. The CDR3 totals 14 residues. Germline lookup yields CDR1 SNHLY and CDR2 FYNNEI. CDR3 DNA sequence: TGTGCCAGCAGTGTCAGGCGGGAGGGTTACGAGCAGTACTTC. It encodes CASSVRREGYEQYF.

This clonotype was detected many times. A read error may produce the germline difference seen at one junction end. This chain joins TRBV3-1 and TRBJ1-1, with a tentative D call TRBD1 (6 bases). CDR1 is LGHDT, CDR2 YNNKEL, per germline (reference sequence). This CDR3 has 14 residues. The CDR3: CASTQVGRGSEAFF. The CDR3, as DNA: TGTGCCAGCACCCAAGTCGGCAGGGGATCTGAAGCTTTCTTT.

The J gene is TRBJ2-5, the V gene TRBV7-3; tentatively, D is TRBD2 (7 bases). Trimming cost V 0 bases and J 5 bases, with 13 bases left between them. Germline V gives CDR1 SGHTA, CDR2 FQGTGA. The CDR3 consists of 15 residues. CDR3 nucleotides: TGTGCCAGCAGCTTAACGTGGGGCGGGGGCGAGACCCAGTACTTC. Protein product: CASSLTWGGGETQYF.

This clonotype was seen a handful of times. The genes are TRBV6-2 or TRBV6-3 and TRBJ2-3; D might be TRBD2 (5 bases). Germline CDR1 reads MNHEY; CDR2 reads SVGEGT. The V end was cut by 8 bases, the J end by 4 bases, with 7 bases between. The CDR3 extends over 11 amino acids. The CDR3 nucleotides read TGTGCCAGCTCGGACTCAGATACGCAGTATTTT. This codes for CASSDSDTQYF.

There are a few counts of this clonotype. CDR3 bases: TGTGCCAGCAGCGTAGAGGGACCGGGGAATGAGCAGTTCTTC. Its protein is CASSVEGPGNEQFF. V gene TRBV9 combines with J gene TRBJ2-1; D is possibly TRBD1 or TRBD2 (5 bases each). Germline V lookup: CDR1 SGDLS, CDR2 YYNGEE. This CDR3 comprises 14 residues. Trimming stripped 0 bases from V and 7 bases from J, with 11 bases between.

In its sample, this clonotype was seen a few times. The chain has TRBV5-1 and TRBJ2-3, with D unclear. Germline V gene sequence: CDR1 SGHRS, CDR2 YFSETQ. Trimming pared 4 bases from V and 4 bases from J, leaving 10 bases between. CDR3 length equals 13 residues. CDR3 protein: CASSTPGSDTQYF. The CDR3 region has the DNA TGCGCCAGCAGCACGCCCGGCTCAGATACGCAGTATTTT.

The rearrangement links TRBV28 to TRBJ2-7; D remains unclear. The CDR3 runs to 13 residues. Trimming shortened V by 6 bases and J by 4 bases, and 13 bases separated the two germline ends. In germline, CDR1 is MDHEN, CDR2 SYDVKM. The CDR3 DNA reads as TGTGCCAGCAGCCGAATGGGAAGGTACGAGCAGTACTTC. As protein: CASSRMGRYEQYF.

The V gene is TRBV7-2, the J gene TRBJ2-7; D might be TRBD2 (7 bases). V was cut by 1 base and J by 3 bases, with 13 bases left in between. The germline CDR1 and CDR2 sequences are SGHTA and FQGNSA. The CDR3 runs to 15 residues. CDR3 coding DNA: TGTGCCAGCAGCTTAGGGGGGGGGCTCGACTACGAGCAGTACTTC. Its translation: CASSLGGGLDYEQYF.

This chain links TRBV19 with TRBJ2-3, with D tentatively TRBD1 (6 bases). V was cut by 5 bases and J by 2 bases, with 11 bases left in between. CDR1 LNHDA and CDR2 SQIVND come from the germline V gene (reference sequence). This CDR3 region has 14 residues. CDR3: CASSPQGPTDTQYF. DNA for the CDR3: TGTGCCAGTAGTCCCCAGGGGCCCACAGATACGCAGTATTTT.

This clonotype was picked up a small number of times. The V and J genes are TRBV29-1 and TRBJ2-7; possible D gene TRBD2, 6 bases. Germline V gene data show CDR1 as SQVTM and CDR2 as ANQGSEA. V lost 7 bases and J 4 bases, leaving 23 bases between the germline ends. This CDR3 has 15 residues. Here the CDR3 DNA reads TGCAGCGCAATCGGGACTTCCCGAAACCCTTACGAGCAGTACGTC. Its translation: CSAIGTSRNPYEQYV.

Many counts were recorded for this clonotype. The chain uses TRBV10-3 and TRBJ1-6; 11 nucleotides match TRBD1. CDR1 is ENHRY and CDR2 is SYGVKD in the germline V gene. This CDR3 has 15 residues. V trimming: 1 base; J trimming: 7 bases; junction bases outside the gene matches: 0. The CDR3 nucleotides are TGTGCCATCAGTGAGTGGGACAGGGGGAATTCACCCCTCCACTTT. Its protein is CAISEWDRGNSPLHF.

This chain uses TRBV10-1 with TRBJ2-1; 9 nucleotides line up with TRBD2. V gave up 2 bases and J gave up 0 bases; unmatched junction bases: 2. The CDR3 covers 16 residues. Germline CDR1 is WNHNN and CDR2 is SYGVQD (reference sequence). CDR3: CASSEISGSSYNEQFF. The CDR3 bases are TGCGCCAGCAGTGAGATTAGCGGGAGCTCCTACAATGAGCAGTTCTTC.

The CDR3 nucleotides are TGTGCTAGTGGTCCCCCGGACAGGGCCTACAATGAGCAGTTCTTC. Residues: CASGPPDRAYNEQFF. The chain uses TRBV12-5 and TRBJ2-1; 8 positions match TRBD1. CDR3 length: 15 residues. Losses at the gene ends were 5 bases for V and 2 bases for J; bases not matched to a gene: 5. CDR1 is LGHNT, CDR2 FRNRAP, per germline.

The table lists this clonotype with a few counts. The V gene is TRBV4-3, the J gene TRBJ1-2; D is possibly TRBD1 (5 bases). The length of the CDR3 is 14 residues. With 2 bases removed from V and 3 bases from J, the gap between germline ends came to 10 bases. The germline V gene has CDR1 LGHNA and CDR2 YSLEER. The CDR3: CASSQLGGYYGYTF. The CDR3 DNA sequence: TGCGCCAGCAGCCAATTGGGGGGATACTATGGCTACACCTTC.

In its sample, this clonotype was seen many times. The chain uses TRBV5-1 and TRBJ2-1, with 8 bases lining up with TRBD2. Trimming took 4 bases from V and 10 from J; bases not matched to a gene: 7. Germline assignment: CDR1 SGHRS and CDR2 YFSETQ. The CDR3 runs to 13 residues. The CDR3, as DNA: TGCGCCAGCAGCATACAGCGGGAGAGAGAGCAGTTCTTC. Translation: CASSIQREREQFF.

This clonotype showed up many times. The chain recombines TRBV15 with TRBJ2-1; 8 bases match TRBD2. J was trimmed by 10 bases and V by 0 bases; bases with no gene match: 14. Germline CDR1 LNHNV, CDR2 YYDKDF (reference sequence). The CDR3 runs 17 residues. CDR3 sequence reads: CATSRDLPNKRGKEQFF. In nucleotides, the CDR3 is TGTGCCACCAGCAGAGATCTCCCCAACAAGCGGGGGAAGGAGCAGTTCTTC. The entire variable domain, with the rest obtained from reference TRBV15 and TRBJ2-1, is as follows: DAMVIQNPRYQVTQFGKPVTLSCSQTLNHNVMYWYQQKSSQAPKLLFHYYDKDFNNEADTPDNFQSRRPNTSFCFLDIRSPGLGDTAMYLCATSRDLPNKRGKEQFFGPGTRLTVL.

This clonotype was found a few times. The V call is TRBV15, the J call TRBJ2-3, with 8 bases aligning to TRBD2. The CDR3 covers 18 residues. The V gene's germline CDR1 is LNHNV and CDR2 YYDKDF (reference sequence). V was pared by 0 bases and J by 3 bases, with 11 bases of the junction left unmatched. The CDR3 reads CATSREAKRELWTDTQYF. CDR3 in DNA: TGTGCCACCAGCAGAGAAGCAAAGCGGGAGTTGTGGACAGATACGCAGTATTTT. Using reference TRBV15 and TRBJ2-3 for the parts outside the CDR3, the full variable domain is DAMVIQNPRYQVTQFGKPVTLSCSQTLNHNVMYWYQQKSSQAPKLLFHYYDKDFNNEADTPDNFQSRRPNTSFCFLDIRSPGLGDTAMYLCATSREAKRELWTDTQYFGPGTRLTVL.

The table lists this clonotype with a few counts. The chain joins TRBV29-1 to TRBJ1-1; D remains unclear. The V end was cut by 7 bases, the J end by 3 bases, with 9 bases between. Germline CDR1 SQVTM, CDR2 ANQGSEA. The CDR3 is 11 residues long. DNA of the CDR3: TGCAGCGCCGAAGCGGACACTGAAGCTTTCTTT. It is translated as CSAEADTEAFF.